The 18 T cell receptor beta chains listed next were all sequenced from one sample in a study of T cells in Graves' hyperthyroidism and ophthalmopathy. What was amplified from RNA transcripts were TCR beta CDR3 regions. Initially, a first-round RT-PCR of the TCR CDR3 employed the HTBI primer set. TCRdb itself ran the multiplex PCR reads through MiXCR, one entry per CDR3 protein. Of around 690,000 distinct CDR3 sequences listed, roughly a sixth were seen once; the top ten hold roughly 16%. Sequencing was carried out using blood. The receptors were sampled from a man aged 45 to 65 with Graves' hyperthyroidism.

The chain recombines TRBV12-3 or TRBV12-4 with TRBJ2-2, with 9 bases matching TRBD2. V gave up 3 bases and J gave up 8 bases; unmatched junction bases: 7. The CDR3 is 15 amino acids. Written as DNA, the CDR3 is TGTGCCAGCAGTTTGAGGCTAGCGGGATCTGGGGAGCTGTTTTTT. Amino acid sequence: CASSLRLAGSGELFF.

This clonotype occurred many times. The J gene is TRBJ1-1, the V gene TRBV24-1, with D perhaps TRBD1 (5 bases). The CDR3 has 13 residues. With 9 bases removed from V and 4 bases from J, the gap between germline ends came to 14 bases. Germline CDR1 is KGHDR and CDR2 is SFDVKD. The CDR3 loop is CATRVGGSTEAFF. In DNA form, the CDR3 reads TGTGCCACCCGGGTTGGGGGGAGCACTGAAGCTTTCTTT.

The chain combines TRBV19 with TRBJ1-5; possibly TRBD1 for D (5 bases). The CDR3 length is 16 residues. The V gene's germline CDR1 is LNHDA and CDR2 SQIVND (reference sequence). V lost 2 bases to trimming and J lost 0 bases, with 11 bases between them. CDR3 bases: TGTGCCAGTAGTATAATTTCTGGGGGTAGCAATCAGCCCCAGCATTTT. Protein product: CASSIISGGSNQPQHF.

This clonotype was seen ten or more times. The V call is TRBV28, the J call TRBJ1-1; D unclear. This CDR3 is built from 12 residues. The V and J ends lost 2 bases and 6 bases respectively, with 7 bases between them. Germline V CDR1 and CDR2: MDHEN, SYDVKM. DNA of the CDR3: TGTGCCAGCAGTTTACTCCAGGCTGAAGCTTTCTTT. Its protein is CASSLLQAEAFF.

The chain is built from TRBV9 and TRBJ1-1; no clear D. Trimming removed 1 base from V and 1 base from J, with 5 bases in between. The V gene's germline CDR1 is SGDLS and CDR2 YYNGEE. The CDR3 spans 13 residues. CDR3 bases: TGTGCCAGCAGCGTATCCCCGAACACTGAAGCTTTCTTT. It encodes CASSVSPNTEAFF. Combining the CDR3 with reference TRBV9 and TRBJ1-1 gives the whole variable domain DSGVTQTPKHLITATGQRVTLRCSPRSGDLSVYWYQQSLDQGLQFLIQYYNGEERAKGNILERFSAQQFPDLHSELNLSSLELGDSALYFCASSVSPNTEAFFGQGTRLTVV.

The V and J genes are TRBV4-1 and TRBJ2-3; no reliable D call. The CDR3 consists of 16 residues. The ends were cut back, 3 bases at V and 0 bases at J, with 13 bases in the middle. Germline V lookup: CDR1 MGHRA, CDR2 YSYEKL. As DNA, the CDR3 is TGCGCCAGCAGCCACCCGGCTACCACTAGCACAGATACGCAGTATTTT. Amino acid sequence: CASSHPATTSTDTQYF.

The table lists this clonotype with a few counts. The V call is TRBV6-2 or TRBV6-3, the J call TRBJ1-2, with 12 bases aligning to TRBD1. Losses at the gene ends were 0 bases for V and 7 bases for J; bases not matched to a gene: 3. Germline V gene data show CDR1 as MNHEY and CDR2 as SVGEGT. This CDR3 spans 15 amino acids. CDR3 in DNA: TGTGCCAGCAGTTACTCGAGGGACAGGGGGCCTGGCTACACCTTC. Translation: CASSYSRDRGPGYTF.

This clonotype has just a few counts. V usage is TRBV6-1 and J usage is TRBJ1-3, with TRBD1 as a possible D gene (6 bases). The ends were cut back, 4 bases at V and 4 bases at J, with 8 bases in the middle. There are 13 residues in the CDR3. Germline CDR1 and CDR2: MNHNS and SASEGT. CDR3 nucleotide sequence: TGTGCCAGCAGTGCAGGGACAGGAAACACCATATATTTT. This translates into CASSAGTGNTIYF.

This clonotype was counted a few times. The genes are TRBV19 and TRBJ2-1; D perhaps matches TRBD2 (6 bases). This CDR3 is 15 amino acids long. The ends were cut back, 4 bases at V and 2 bases at J, with 12 bases in the middle. From germline, CDR1 is LNHDA and CDR2 SQIVND (reference sequence). CDR3 amino acids: CASSNAGMAYNEQFF. The CDR3 DNA sequence: TGTGCCAGTAGTAATGCGGGAATGGCCTACAATGAGCAGTTCTTC.

In this sample, this clonotype turned up a few times. The chain employs TRBV28 and TRBJ2-1; 8 nucleotides align to TRBD2. Germline V lookup: CDR1 MDHEN, CDR2 SYDVKM. This CDR3 region has 13 residues. The V segment lost 6 bases and the J segment 9 bases; nucleotides outside the gene matches: 7. The CDR3 DNA sequence: TGTGCCAGCAGGCGGACTAGCTCCCCTGAGCAGTTCTTC. This translates into CASRRTSSPEQFF.

This clonotype was recorded a few times. The gene calls are TRBV24-1 and TRBJ2-1, with D unclear. Per germline, CDR1 KGHDR and CDR2 SFDVKD. The CDR3 has 14 amino acids. The ends were cut back, 4 bases at V and 8 bases at J, with 14 bases in the middle. The CDR3 spells CATSDSAVLDEQFF. CDR3 nucleotides: TGTGCCACCAGTGACTCGGCCGTTTTGGATGAGCAGTTCTTC.

The V and J genes are TRBV27 and TRBJ2-7; possible D gene TRBD1, 6 bases. The germline CDR1 and CDR2 sequences are MNHEY and SMNVEV (reference sequence). Trimming removed 6 bases from V and 7 bases from J, with 19 bases in between. The CDR3 runs to 14 residues. CDR3 sequence (DNA): TGTGCCAGCAGGATGGGACATCCTCTGGGGGAGCAGTACTTC. Its protein is CASRMGHPLGEQYF.

V is TRBV28 and J is TRBJ1-5; D gene unclear. The CDR3 runs 14 residues. With 7 bases removed from V and 6 bases from J, the gap between germline ends came to 16 bases. Germline values: CDR1 MDHEN, CDR2 SYDVKM. The CDR3 here is CASTSTLRGQPQHF. Here the CDR3 DNA reads TGTGCCAGCACCTCCACCCTGCGGGGTCAGCCCCAGCATTTT.

Many counts were recorded for this clonotype. The V gene is TRBV20-1, the J gene TRBJ2-1; a possible D gene is TRBD1 (6 bases). The CDR3 contains 16 residues. Per germline, CDR1 DFQATT and CDR2 SNEGSKA (reference sequence). The V end lost 0 bases, the J end lost 7 bases, and 19 bases lay between the germline ends. The CDR3 region has the DNA TGCAGTGCTAGAGATTTTAGGCAGGGGAGTTTGAATGAGCAGTTCTTC. Translation gives CSARDFRQGSLNEQFF.

Points on this clonotype: Being one base from a much bigger clone, this may be a read error. This chain joins TRBV27 and TRBJ1-1; D possibly corresponds to TRBD1 (6 bases). Trimming removed 0 bases from V and 10 bases from J, with 15 bases in between. The CDR3 runs to 14 residues. Germline assignment: CDR1 MNHEY and CDR2 SMNVEV (reference sequence). Here the CDR3 reads CASSLSMGGTAAFF. DNA for the CDR3: TGTGCCAGCAGTTTATCGATGGGGGGCACCGCAGCTTTCTTT.

Many counts were recorded for this clonotype. J is TRBJ1-2 and V is TRBV28; 12 bases match TRBD1. The CDR3 sequence is 15 residues long. Germline values: CDR1 MDHEN, CDR2 SYDVKM. V lost 5 bases and J lost 8; bases outside the gene matches: 9. In DNA, the CDR3 is TGTGCCAGCAGTCCTCCGGGACAGGGGGCGGGCGGCTACACCTTC. Its protein product is CASSPPGQGAGGYTF.

The V and J genes are TRBV24-1 and TRBJ2-7; 10 bases are a match to TRBD1. Germline values: CDR1 KGHDR, CDR2 SFDVKD. The CDR3 length is 14 residues. V shed 4 bases and J 6 bases; nucleotides not matched to a gene: 5. This chain's CDR3 is CATSDRDRGSEQYF. The CDR3 nucleotides are TGTGCCACCAGTGACAGGGACAGGGGAAGCGAGCAGTACTTC.

This clonotype was observed a few times. The chain joins TRBV28 to TRBJ2-7; TRBD1 matches 7 bases. The CDR3 covers 14 residues. Germline CDR1 is MDHEN and CDR2 is SYDVKM. V shed 4 bases, J shed 7 bases, and the junction held 10 bases outside the gene matches. CDR3 nucleotide sequence: TGTGCCAGCAGTTCTGGAGACAGGGCGGAGGAGCAGTACTTC. Its protein is CASSSGDRAEEQYF.